This T cell receptor beta chain was retrieved from a study of cytomegalovirus exposure and HLA in healthy donors. The CDR3 has 16 residues. V dropped 4 bases and J dropped 1 base, with 13 bases sitting between them. Germline CDR1 and CDR2: MDHEN and SYDVKM. A multiplex PCR was run with 60 Vbeta primers and 13 Jbeta primers. Sequencing used immunoSEQ multiplex PCR; TCRdb keeps in-frame clones, though not all of them. The data contain over 150,000 clones, around four fifths of them singletons. The sequencing sample was made of PBMCs. The chain is built from TRBV28 and TRBJ2-2; TRBD2 might be the D (6 bases). The clonotype was recovered from a man aged 50-59 years in good health and CMV-seropositive. The CDR3 protein is CASSSADYLNTGELFF. The CDR3 DNA is TGTGCCAGCAGTTCCGCGGACTACCTGAACACCGGGGAGCTGTTTTTT.